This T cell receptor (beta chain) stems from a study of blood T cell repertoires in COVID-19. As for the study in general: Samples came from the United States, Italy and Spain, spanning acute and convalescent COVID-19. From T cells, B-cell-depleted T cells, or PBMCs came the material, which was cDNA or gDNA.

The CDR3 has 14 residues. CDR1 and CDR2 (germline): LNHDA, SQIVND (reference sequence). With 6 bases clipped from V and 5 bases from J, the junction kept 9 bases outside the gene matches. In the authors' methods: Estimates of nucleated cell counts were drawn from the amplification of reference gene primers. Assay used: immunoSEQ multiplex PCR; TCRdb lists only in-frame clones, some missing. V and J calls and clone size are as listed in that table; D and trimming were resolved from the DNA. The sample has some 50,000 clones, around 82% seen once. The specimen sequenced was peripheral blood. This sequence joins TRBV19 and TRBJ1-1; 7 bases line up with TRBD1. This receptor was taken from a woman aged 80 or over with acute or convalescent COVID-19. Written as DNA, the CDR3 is TGTGCCAGTAGCCGACAGGGTAGAACAACTGAAGCTTTCTTT. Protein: CASSRQGRTTEAFF.